This T cell receptor (beta chain) stems from a study of regulatory T cells in long-lasting Graves disease. Assembly of TCR beta libraries relied on iRepertoire HTBI primers together with Arm-PCR of CDR3 regions. TCRdb used MiXCR to reprocess the multiplex PCR reads, holding one entry per CDR3 protein. The sample contains over 350,000 distinct CDR3 sequences, 20% of which appear only once. Note on this clonotype: Its specificity is unknown.

General study points: Investigators studied peripheral blood only, not thyroid tissue. Lower TCR diversity was seen in persistent Graves' patients than in newly diagnosed ones. Patients with persistent disease showed a bias toward TRBV28, TRBJ1-2 and TRBJ2-5.

V shed 3 bases, J shed 4 bases, and the junction held 3 bases outside the gene matches. CDR3 size: 16 residues. In germline, CDR1 is LGHNA, CDR2 YSLEER. Time point described: persistent/refractory GD, antithyroid drugs over 5 years with positive TRAb. The authors made the TCR library using RNA they extracted from PBMCs. Under American Thyroid Association guidelines, Graves' disease was diagnosed. The chain recombines TRBV4-3 with TRBJ2-1; TRBD2 agrees at 13 bases. The source material was peripheral blood mononuclear cells (PBMCs), sampled when the disease was refractory, from a patient treated with antithyroid drugs. The sequence was obtained from a female donor with Graves disease. The CDR3 DNA is TGCGCCAGCAGCCACGGACTAGCGGGAGTATACAATGAGCAGTTCTTC. This encodes CASSHGLAGVYNEQFF.